This entry lists 14 T cell receptor beta chains sequenced from one sample in a study of shared T cell receptors in the human thymus. Only in-frame clones appear in the TCRdb table, and some are missing; sequencing was by immunoSEQ multiplex PCR. The table includes 500,000 to 550,000 clones, about 80% detected once. The same specimen was also included in a second study, on human thymus T cells.

The sequenced sample consisted of thymocytes. The source of these receptors is a boy in the first two years of life with a congenital heart defect.

CDR3 amino acids: CASFSLGLAGDGEQYF. DNA for the CDR3: TGTGCCAGCTTCTCCTTAGGACTAGCGGGAGACGGCGAGCAGTACTTC. The chain is built from TRBV2 and TRBJ2-7, with TRBD2 matching over 13 bases. V lost 8 bases and J lost 6; bases outside the gene matches: 13. Per the germline V gene, CDR1 is SNHLY and CDR2 is FYNNEI. The CDR3 is 16 amino acids.

The chain is built from TRBV4-3 and TRBJ2-7; D is possibly TRBD1 (5 bases). CDR1 LGHNA and CDR2 YSLEER come from the germline V gene. V lost 4 bases and J lost 0, with 16 bases in between. The length of the CDR3 is 16 residues. CDR3 in DNA: TGCGCCAGCAGCCGCGGAAGGACAACGATCTCCTACGAGCAGTACTTC. As protein: CASSRGRTTISYEQYF.

The J gene is TRBJ2-1, the V gene TRBV18; D remains unclear. This CDR3 has 17 amino acids. Germline CDR1 and CDR2: KGHSH and LQKENI. Trimming pared 0 bases from V and 0 bases from J, leaving 12 bases between. The CDR3 sequence: CASSPPNPVDSYNEQFF. The CDR3 nucleotides are TGTGCCAGCTCACCACCGAACCCGGTAGACTCCTACAATGAGCAGTTCTTC.

The chain joins TRBV7-6 to TRBJ2-3; D might be TRBD2 (6 bases). The CDR3 covers 17 residues. Germline values: CDR1 SGHVS, CDR2 FNYEAQ. V was pared by 4 bases and J by 4 bases, with 21 bases between. CDR3 DNA: TGTGCCAGCAGCTGGACAAGCCGGGCCAGGAGGGCAGATACGCAGTATTTT. Amino acid sequence: CASSWTSRARRADTQYF.

About this clone: Mismatch with germline at one junction end may stem from a read error. V and J are TRBV14 and TRBJ2-1, with 11 bases lining up with TRBD2. Germline assignment: CDR1 SGHDN and CDR2 FVKESK. The CDR3 runs 19 residues. The CDR3 DNA sequence: TGTGCCAGCAGCCAAGATCCGACTAGCGGGATGAGCTCCTACAATGAGCAATTCTTC. Translated, it gives CASSQDPTSGMSSYNEQFF.

This chain links TRBV19 with TRBJ2-7; 9 bases line up with TRBD2. Germline-derived CDR1 and CDR2 are LNHDA and SQIVND (reference sequence). The CDR3 runs 14 residues. Trimming at V came to 4 bases and at J to 4 bases, leaving 5 bases not matched to a gene. CDR3 nucleotides: TGTGCCAGTAGTACGCGGGAGGGCCGGTACGAGCAGTACTTC. Amino acid sequence: CASSTREGRYEQYF.

The chain recombines TRBV29-1 with TRBJ2-7; the match to TRBD2 covers 10 bases. J was trimmed by 5 bases and V by 6 bases; bases with no gene match: 19. CDR1 is SQVTM and CDR2 is ANQGSEA in the germline V gene. The CDR3 runs 17 residues. Here the CDR3 reads CSVHKVGARTSGDEQYF. The CDR3 nucleotides read TGCAGCGTACACAAAGTTGGGGCCCGGACTAGCGGTGACGAGCAGTACTTC.

A few counts support this clone. The chain is built from TRBV25-1 and TRBJ2-3, with 14 bases that match TRBD2. The CDR3 is 17 amino acids. V was pared by 3 bases and J by 2 bases, with 4 bases of the junction left unmatched. Germline CDR1 reads MGHDK; CDR2 reads SYGVNS. CDR3 amino acids: CASSERTSGRLTDTQYF. In DNA, the CDR3 is TGTGCCAGCAGTGAGAGGACTAGCGGGAGGCTCACAGATACGCAGTATTTT.

The chain joins TRBV7-9 to TRBJ1-1, with D tentatively TRBD1 (5 bases). This CDR3 comprises 15 residues. The germline V and J ends were trimmed by 2 bases and 0 bases, with 10 bases remaining between them. CDR1 and CDR2 (germline): SEHNR, FQNEAQ (reference sequence). The CDR3 protein is CASSLRQTMNTEAFF. CDR3 DNA: TGTGCCAGCAGCTTAAGACAGACCATGAACACTGAAGCTTTCTTT.

The chain joins TRBV11-3 to TRBJ2-5; 9 bases map to TRBD2. The V gene's germline CDR1 is SGHNT and CDR2 YENEEA. The junction had 14 bases not matched to a gene; V was cut back by 5 bases and J by 4 bases. This CDR3 spans 17 amino acids. CDR3 amino acids: CASSRMSSGSWGETQYF. CDR3 sequence (DNA): TGTGCCAGCAGCCGCATGAGTAGCGGGAGCTGGGGAGAGACCCAGTACTTC. The full variable domain, its missing parts supplied by reference TRBV11-3 and TRBJ2-5, is EAGVVQSPRYKIIEKKQPVAFWCNPISGHNTLYWYLQNLGQGPELLIRYENEEAVDDSQLPKDRFSAERLKGVDSTLKIQPAELGDSAVYLCASSRMSSGSWGETQYFGPGTRLLVL.

This rearrangement joins TRBV27 to TRBJ2-5; D might be TRBD2 (6 bases). CDR1 and CDR2 from the germline V gene are MNHEY and SMNVEV (reference sequence). V lost 7 bases and J lost 0, with 12 bases in between. This CDR3 has 14 amino acids. The CDR3 spells CASKSVADQETQYF. CDR3 coding DNA: TGTGCCAGCAAGTCGGTAGCGGACCAAGAGACCCAGTACTTC.

The chain employs TRBV4-1 and TRBJ2-5; TRBD1 matches 10 bases. The CDR3 covers 15 residues. Germline CDR1 reads MGHRA; CDR2 reads YSYEKL. Trimming took 3 bases from V and 5 from J; bases not matched to a gene: 6. CDR3 sequence: CASSQDGTGDETQYF. The CDR3 DNA reads as TGCGCCAGCAGCCAGGACGGGACAGGGGACGAGACCCAGTACTTC.

This clone was found a few times. The V gene is TRBV11-3, the J gene TRBJ2-7, with 8 bases identical to TRBD1. The CDR3 covers 14 residues. After removal of 5 bases from V and 6 bases from J, the junction contained 9 bases not matched to a gene. Germline CDR1 and CDR2: SGHNT and YENEEA. The CDR3 protein is CASSLRQGLGEQYF. DNA for the CDR3: TGTGCCAGCAGCCTCCGACAGGGGTTAGGCGAGCAGTACTTC.

V and J are TRBV11-2 and TRBJ2-1, with 9 nucleotides matching TRBD2. V lost 1 base to trimming and J lost 10 bases; unmatched junction nucleotides: 8. The CDR3 spans 15 residues. Germline V lookup: CDR1 SGHAT, CDR2 FQNNGV. The CDR3 reads CASSLGGRARGEQFF. The CDR3 DNA reads as TGTGCCAGCAGCTTAGGCGGGAGGGCCCGAGGGGAGCAGTTCTTC.